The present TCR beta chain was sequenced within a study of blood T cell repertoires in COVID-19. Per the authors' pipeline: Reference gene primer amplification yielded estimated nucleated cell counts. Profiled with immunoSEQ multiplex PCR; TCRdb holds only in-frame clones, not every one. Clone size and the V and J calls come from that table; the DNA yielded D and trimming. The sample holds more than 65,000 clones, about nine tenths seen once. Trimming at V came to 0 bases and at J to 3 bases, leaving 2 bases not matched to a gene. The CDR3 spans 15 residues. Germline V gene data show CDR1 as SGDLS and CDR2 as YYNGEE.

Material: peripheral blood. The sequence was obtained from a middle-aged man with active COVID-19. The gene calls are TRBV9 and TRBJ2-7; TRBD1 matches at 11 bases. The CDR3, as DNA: TGTGCCAGCAGCGTAGCCGGGACAGGGGGCTACGAGCAGTACTTC. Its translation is CASSVAGTGGYEQYF.